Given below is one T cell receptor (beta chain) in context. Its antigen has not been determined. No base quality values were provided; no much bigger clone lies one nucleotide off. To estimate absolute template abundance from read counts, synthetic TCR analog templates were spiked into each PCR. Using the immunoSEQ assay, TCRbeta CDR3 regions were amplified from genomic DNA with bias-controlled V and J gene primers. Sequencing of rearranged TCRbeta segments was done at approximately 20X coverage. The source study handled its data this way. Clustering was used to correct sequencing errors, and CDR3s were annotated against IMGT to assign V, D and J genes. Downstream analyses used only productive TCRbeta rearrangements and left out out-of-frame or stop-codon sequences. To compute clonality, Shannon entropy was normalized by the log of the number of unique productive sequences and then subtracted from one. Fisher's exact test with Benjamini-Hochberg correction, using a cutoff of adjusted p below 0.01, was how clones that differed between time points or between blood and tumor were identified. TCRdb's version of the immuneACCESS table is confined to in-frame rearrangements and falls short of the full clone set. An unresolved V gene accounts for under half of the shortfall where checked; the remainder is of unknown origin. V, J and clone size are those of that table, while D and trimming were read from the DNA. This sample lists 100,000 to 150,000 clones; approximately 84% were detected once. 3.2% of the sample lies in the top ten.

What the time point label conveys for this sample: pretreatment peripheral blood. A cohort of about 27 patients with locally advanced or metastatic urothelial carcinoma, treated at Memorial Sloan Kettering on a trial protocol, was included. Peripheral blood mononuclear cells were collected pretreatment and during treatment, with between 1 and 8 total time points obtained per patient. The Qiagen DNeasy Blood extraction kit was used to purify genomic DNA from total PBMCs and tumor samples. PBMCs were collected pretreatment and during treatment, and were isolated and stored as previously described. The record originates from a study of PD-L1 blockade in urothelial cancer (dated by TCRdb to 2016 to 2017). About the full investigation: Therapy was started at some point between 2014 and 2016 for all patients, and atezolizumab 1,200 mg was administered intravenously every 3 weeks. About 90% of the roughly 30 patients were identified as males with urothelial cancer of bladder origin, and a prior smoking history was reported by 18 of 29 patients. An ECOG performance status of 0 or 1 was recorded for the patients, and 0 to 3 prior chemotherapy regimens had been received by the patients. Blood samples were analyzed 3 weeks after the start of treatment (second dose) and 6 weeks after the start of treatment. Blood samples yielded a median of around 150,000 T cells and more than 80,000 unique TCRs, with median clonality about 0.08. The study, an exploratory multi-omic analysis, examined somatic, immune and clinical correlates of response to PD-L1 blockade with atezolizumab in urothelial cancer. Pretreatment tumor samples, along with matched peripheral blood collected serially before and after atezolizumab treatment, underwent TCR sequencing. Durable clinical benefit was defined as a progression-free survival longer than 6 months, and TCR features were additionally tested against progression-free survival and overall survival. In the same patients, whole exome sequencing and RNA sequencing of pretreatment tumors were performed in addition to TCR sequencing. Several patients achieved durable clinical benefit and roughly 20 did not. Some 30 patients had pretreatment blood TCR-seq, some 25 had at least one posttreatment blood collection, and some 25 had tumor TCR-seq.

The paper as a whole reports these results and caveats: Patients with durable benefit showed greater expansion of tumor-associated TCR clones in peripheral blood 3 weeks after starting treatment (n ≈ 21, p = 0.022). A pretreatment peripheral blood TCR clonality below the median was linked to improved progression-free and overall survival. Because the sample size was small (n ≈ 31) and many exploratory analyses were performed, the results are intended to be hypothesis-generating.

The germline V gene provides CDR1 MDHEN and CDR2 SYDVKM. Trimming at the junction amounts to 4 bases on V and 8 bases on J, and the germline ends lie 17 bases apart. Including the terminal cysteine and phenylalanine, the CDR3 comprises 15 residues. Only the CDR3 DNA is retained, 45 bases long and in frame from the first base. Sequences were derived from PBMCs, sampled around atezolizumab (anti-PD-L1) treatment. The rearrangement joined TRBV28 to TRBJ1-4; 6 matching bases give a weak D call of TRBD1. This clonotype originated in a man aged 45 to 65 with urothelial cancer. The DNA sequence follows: TGTGCCAGCAGTTATCTATGGGGGCCGGAGGAAAAACTGTTTTTT. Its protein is CASSYLWGPEEKLFF.